The 26 T cell receptor beta chains reported below all come from one sample, sequenced in a study of T cell repertoires in cytomegalovirus infection. TCRdb re-called the reads through MiXCR, storing one row per CDR3 protein. Of approximately 1,000,000 distinct CDR3 sequences in the sample, 30% to 40% are singletons; the top ten hold about an eighth. Their antigens are not known. The source material was cultured CD8+ T cells from PBMCs, sampled from culture after CMV antigen stimulation. These receptors all come from a human donor in good health (CMV status not recorded). Some clones in this sample may be carry-over from other donors' samples.

This chain links TRBV7-8 with TRBJ1-5, with 9 bases fitting TRBD1. The CDR3 consists of 16 residues. The germline V gene has CDR1 SGHVS and CDR2 FQNEAQ. V was clipped by 3 bases and J by 3 bases; unmatched bases: 6. The CDR3 sequence: CASSFQQGAINQPQHF. DNA for the CDR3: TGTGCCAGCAGCTTCCAACAGGGGGCAATCAATCAGCCCCAGCATTTT.

This clonotype was found a few times. The rearrangement uses TRBV12-3 or TRBV12-4 and TRBJ2-3; D is perhaps TRBD1 or TRBD2 (6 bases each). There are 16 residues in the CDR3. V lost 4 bases, J lost 1 base, and 15 bases lay in between. CDR3 in DNA: TGTGCCAGCAGTTGGTTGGGGGGCAGGGGCACAGATACGCAGTATTTT. The encoded protein is CASSWLGGRGTDTQYF.

V and J are TRBV11-1 and TRBJ2-6; D not resolved. The V end lost 4 bases, the J end lost 2 bases, and 6 bases lay between the germline ends. The CDR3 loop spans 14 amino acids. Germline-derived CDR1 and CDR2 are SGHAT and FQDESV (reference sequence). The CDR3 spells CASSSDPGANVLTF. The CDR3 DNA reads as TGTGCCAGCAGCTCGGACCCTGGGGCCAACGTCCTGACTTTC.

The V call is TRBV19, the J call TRBJ2-7, with D perhaps matching TRBD2 (5 bases). In germline, CDR1 is LNHDA, CDR2 SQIVND (reference sequence). The CDR3 runs to 13 residues. The V gene lost 6 bases and the J gene lost 11 bases, with 20 bases spanning the gap. The CDR3 is CASRHSGSEREYF. In DNA, the CDR3 is TGTGCCAGTAGGCATTCGGGCTCCGAGAGGGAGTACTTC.

The chain links TRBV20-1 to TRBJ2-3; D gene unclear. Germline V gives CDR1 DFQATT, CDR2 SNEGSKA (reference sequence). CDR3 length: 15 residues. Deletions cut 0 bases from V and 0 bases from J, with 10 bases between. The CDR3 loop is CSARELKPSTDTQYF. The CDR3 bases are TGCAGTGCTAGAGAGTTGAAACCAAGCACAGATACGCAGTATTTT.

This clonotype was picked up many times. The J gene is TRBJ2-4, the V gene TRBV7-2, with D possibly being TRBD1 (6 bases). V lost 4 bases and J 8 bases, leaving 9 bases between the germline ends. The CDR3 sequence is 12 residues long. Per germline, CDR1 SGHTA and CDR2 FQGNSA. CDR3 in amino acids: CASSWGLDIQYF. CDR3 nucleotides: TGTGCCAGCAGCTGGGGGCTTGACATTCAGTACTTC.

This clonotype was seen only a few times. This rearrangement joins TRBV28 to TRBJ2-1; D remains ambiguous. This CDR3 comprises 15 residues. Deletions cut 5 bases from V and 6 bases from J, with 17 bases between. Germline CDR1 MDHEN, CDR2 SYDVKM. In DNA form, the CDR3 reads TGTGCCAGCAGTAGTCGGGCAGCCCGTGGCAATGAGCAGTTCTTC. Residues: CASSSRAARGNEQFF.

This clonotype showed up just a few times. The J gene is TRBJ1-1, the V gene TRBV12-3 or TRBV12-4, with D hard to call. Trimming stripped 7 bases from V and 5 bases from J, with 14 bases between. This CDR3 contains 13 residues. CDR3 nucleotide sequence: TGTGCCAGCACCCACTCCAGGAGAACTGAAGCTTTCTTT. Translated, it gives CASTHSRRTEAFF.

The sample holds a few counts of this clonotype. The genes are TRBV29-1 and TRBJ2-1; tentative D call: TRBD2 (5 bases). Per germline, CDR1 SQVTM and CDR2 ANQGSEA. The CDR3 spans 14 residues. The ends were cut back, 8 bases at V and 5 bases at J, with 19 bases in the middle. This CDR3 reads CSYQTGLGDNEQFF. The CDR3 bases are TGCAGCTACCAGACGGGATTAGGTGACAATGAGCAGTTCTTC.

As DNA, the CDR3 is TGTGCCAGCAGCTTAGATCGGCTAGCGGGGGTCGCCACAGATACGCAGTATTTT. This sequence encodes CASSLDRLAGVATDTQYF. J is TRBJ2-3 and V is TRBV11-2; TRBD2 agrees at 10 bases. In germline, CDR1 is SGHAT, CDR2 FQNNGV. Trimming removed 0 bases from V and 2 bases from J; junction bases left unmatched: 8. This CDR3 is 18 amino acids long. The variable domain in full, completed from reference TRBV11-2 and TRBJ2-3, reads EAGVAQSPRYKIIEKRQSVAFWCNPISGHATLYWYQQILGQGPKLLIQFQNNGVVDDSQLPKDRFSAERLKGVDSTLKIQPAKLEDSAVYLCASSLDRLAGVATDTQYFGPGTRLTVL.

This chain connects TRBV28 to TRBJ1-2, with 9 bases matching TRBD1. Germline V gene data show CDR1 as MDHEN and CDR2 as SYDVKM. Trimming removed 10 bases from V and 8 bases from J; junction bases left unmatched: 11. The CDR3 contains 13 residues. The CDR3 DNA sequence: TGTGCCATCGATTTACAGGGGGCCGGGGGCTACACCTTC. It is translated as CAIDLQGAGGYTF.

This clonotype was seen a few times. The J gene is TRBJ1-2, the V gene TRBV19; D uncertain. The CDR3 runs to 14 residues. V was trimmed by 1 base and J by 6 bases, leaving 12 bases between them. Germline values: CDR1 LNHDA, CDR2 SQIVND (reference sequence). The CDR3 protein is CASSIVGRYDGYTF. The CDR3 DNA is TGTGCCAGTAGTATAGTAGGCAGATACGATGGCTACACCTTC.

This clonotype was found a few times. The chain recombines TRBV4-3 with TRBJ1-2; 7 bases align to TRBD1. There are 15 residues in the CDR3. Germline CDR1 and CDR2: LGHNA and YSLEER. The trim removed 1 base at V and 4 bases at J, leaving 6 bases unmatched. The CDR3 region is CASSQAPGGPYGYTF. The CDR3 DNA sequence: TGCGCCAGCAGCCAAGCTCCAGGGGGTCCCTATGGCTACACCTTC.

Only a few counts were recorded for this clonotype. The chain's CDR3 is CASSLVVSSPDLYGYTF. The CDR3 bases are TGTGCCAGCAGCTTAGTCGTATCCAGCCCGGATCTTTATGGCTACACCTTC. This chain connects TRBV7-2 to TRBJ1-2; D gene ambiguous. The V gene's germline CDR1 is SGHTA and CDR2 FQGNSA. With 1 base removed from V and 5 bases from J, the gap between germline ends came to 20 bases. The CDR3 sequence is 17 residues long. The full variable domain, in which reference TRBV7-2 and TRBJ1-2 provide the parts outside the CDR3, is GAGVSQSPSNKVTEKGKDVELRCDPISGHTALYWYRQSLGQGLEFLIYFQGNSAPDKSGLPSDRFSAERTGGSVSTLTIQRTQQEDSAVYLCASSLVVSSPDLYGYTFGSGTRLTVV.

The chain links TRBV2 to TRBJ1-2; 7 bases map to TRBD1. Losses at the gene ends were 7 bases for V and 6 bases for J; bases not matched to a gene: 14. The CDR3 runs to 15 residues. The germline V gene encodes CDR1 SNHLY and CDR2 FYNNEI. CDR3: CASTGRQGGGDGYTF. The CDR3 coding sequence is TGTGCCAGCACCGGCCGACAGGGTGGAGGAGATGGCTACACCTTC. The whole variable domain, filled in from reference TRBV2 and TRBJ1-2, reads EPEVTQTPSHQVTQMGQEVILRCVPISNHLYFYWYRQILGQKVEFLVSFYNNEISEKSEIFDDQFSVERPDGSNFTLKIRSTKLEDSAMYFCASTGRQGGGDGYTFGSGTRLTVV.

The rearrangement uses TRBV19 and TRBJ1-1; D is unresolved. Germline values: CDR1 LNHDA, CDR2 SQIVND (reference sequence). The CDR3 totals 16 residues. Trimming left V 7 bases short and J 1 base short, with 19 bases between. The CDR3 is CASTRSHGRWNTEAFF. The CDR3 DNA reads TGTGCCAGTACCAGATCCCATGGACGGTGGAACACTGAAGCTTTCTTT.

Note on this clonotype: A much larger clone differs by one base, so this may be a read error. This chain links TRBV7-8 with TRBJ1-2; D possibly corresponds to TRBD1 (6 bases). Looked up from germline, CDR1 is SGHVS and CDR2 is FQNEAQ. V lost 3 bases, J lost 5 bases, and 19 bases lay in between. The CDR3 loop spans 16 amino acids. The CDR3 loop reads CASSFSSTGSHYGYTF. CDR3 bases: TGTGCCAGCAGCTTCTCCAGCACAGGGAGTCATTATGGCTACACCTTC.

DNA of the CDR3: TGTGCCAGCAGCCCGACAGGGGGCCGGGAGCAGTACTTC. Amino acids: CASSPTGGREQYF. This chain uses TRBV12-3 or TRBV12-4 with TRBJ2-7; 10 positions agree with TRBD1. Trimming took 6 bases from V and 7 from J; bases not matched to a gene: 6. CDR3 length: 13 residues.

The J gene is TRBJ2-4, the V gene TRBV6-1, with a possible D match to TRBD1 (5 bases). Trimming removed 6 bases from V and 1 base from J, with 16 bases in between. Germline V gene lookup returns CDR1 MNHNS and CDR2 SASEGT. The CDR3 sequence is 16 residues long. The CDR3 region is CASSLGRGPAKNIQYF. CDR3 nucleotide sequence: TGTGCCAGCAGCCTTGGTAGGGGCCCTGCCAAAAACATTCAGTACTTC.

This clonotype was counted ten times or more. The chain carries TRBV7-2 and TRBJ2-1, with D possibly being TRBD1 or TRBD2 (5 bases each). The V gene's germline CDR1 is SGHTA and CDR2 FQGNSA. Between the trimmed V and J ends, which lost 5 bases and 8 bases, there was a span of 13 bases. This CDR3 contains 13 residues. The chain's CDR3 is CASSLFGADEQFF. The CDR3, as DNA: TGTGCCAGCAGCCTCTTCGGGGCAGATGAGCAGTTCTTC.

The chain combines TRBV11-2 with TRBJ1-2; 12 nucleotides line up with TRBD1. This CDR3 region has 20 residues. Germline V gene sequence: CDR1 SGHAT, CDR2 FQNNGV. V was pared by 4 bases and J by 3 bases, with 18 bases of the junction left unmatched. CDR3 in amino acids: CASSSTGQGAPSVAHYGYTF. The DNA for the CDR3 is TGTGCCAGCAGCTCTACGGGACAGGGGGCTCCAAGCGTGGCCCACTATGGCTACACCTTC.

Ten or more counts support this clonotype. This chain links TRBV7-2 with TRBJ2-1; D is undetermined. There are 13 residues in the CDR3. V gave up 5 bases and J gave up 8 bases, with 13 bases separating them. The germline V gene has CDR1 SGHTA and CDR2 FQGNSA. As DNA, the CDR3 is TGTGCCAGCAGCCCCCTGGAGAAGGATGAGCAGTTCTTC. Amino acid sequence: CASSPLEKDEQFF.

As DNA, the CDR3 is TGTGCCAGCGGGGGGGGGGCTAACTATGGCTACACCTTC. Protein: CASGGGANYGYTF. V gene TRBV7-4 combines with J gene TRBJ1-2; possibly TRBD1 for D (5 bases). Trimming shortened V by 8 bases and J by 0 bases, and 10 bases separated the two germline ends. Germline CDR1 SGHVT, CDR2 SQSDAQ. CDR3 length equals 13 residues.

J is TRBJ1-2 and V is TRBV6-5; D ambiguous. There are 13 residues in the CDR3. CDR1 MNHEY and CDR2 SVGAGI come from the germline V gene. Trimming cost V 7 bases and J 4 bases, with 13 bases left between them. The chain's CDR3 is CASTIGQRYGYTF. The CDR3 nucleotides read TGTGCCAGCACCATCGGTCAACGCTATGGCTACACCTTC.

Comments on this clonotype: Just one base apart from a much larger clone, this may be a read error. V is TRBV12-3 or TRBV12-4 and J is TRBJ1-2; D perhaps matches TRBD1 (6 bases). CDR3 length equals 13 residues. The V end was cut by 10 bases, the J end by 4 bases, with 16 bases between. The CDR3 DNA reads TGTGCCAACACCCTAAACAGGGTCTATGGCTACACCTTC. Its protein is CANTLNRVYGYTF.

This clonotype was counted a single time. An end of the junction differs from the germline gene, which may be a read error. J is TRBJ2-5 and V is TRBV7-4; D is uncertain. The CDR3 is 14 residues long. CDR1 and CDR2 from the germline V gene are SGHVT and SQSDAQ. CDR3 residues: CVSSLQQNQETQYF. The DNA for the CDR3 is TGTGTCAGCAGCCTGCAACAGAACCAAGAGACCCAGTACTTC.